Sequencing of this T cell receptor (beta chain) was carried out in a study of blood T cell repertoires in COVID-19. At the level of the study: Acute-phase and convalescent COVID-19 samples originated in the United States, Italy and Spain.

Original analysis: Reference gene primer amplification gave nucleated cell count estimates. TCRdb's copy holds only in-frame clones and misses some; the assay was immunoSEQ multiplex PCR. The V and J calls and clone size come from that table; D and trimming were worked out from the DNA. The sample comprises about 83,000 clones, around 88% of which are singletons, and 5% to 6.5% rests with the top ten. The CDR3 is 14 amino acids. Germline V CDR1 and CDR2: MNHEY, SMNVEV (reference sequence). The V end lost 3 bases, the J end lost 0 bases, and 9 bases lay between the germline ends. The chain has TRBV27 and TRBJ2-7; the D gene is possibly TRBD1 (6 bases). This receptor was obtained from a man between 60 and 75 years old with acute or convalescent COVID-19. The sequencing sample was made of peripheral blood. The DNA for the CDR3 is TGTGCCAGCAGTTTGGGACACCTCTCCTACGAGCAGTACTTC. Amino acids: CASSLGHLSYEQYF.